This TCR beta chain was sequenced for a study of technical replicates of blood from four donors. This clone was observed once. Trimming cost V 5 bases and J 5 bases, with 6 bases left between them. The germline V gene has CDR1 MDHEN and CDR2 SYDVKM. The CDR3 sequence is 11 residues long. Libraries were prepared by immunoSEQ multiplex PCR; TCRdb keeps only in-frame clonotypes and omits some of them. The table lists approximately 81,000 clones, around four fifths of them singletons. V usage is TRBV28 and J usage is TRBJ1-2, with a possible D match to TRBD1 (6 bases). The sample taken for sequencing was PBMCs. The clonotype originates from a human donor in good health. Some clones in this sample may be carry-over from other donors' samples. The CDR3 nucleotides read TGTGCCAGCAGTGGACAGTATGGCTACACCTTC. Translating gives CASSGQYGYTF.